This is a list of T cell receptor beta chains from one sample in a study of blood T cell repertoires in COVID-19. TCRdb's copy holds only in-frame clones and misses some; the assay was immunoSEQ multiplex PCR. The sample yields 150,000 to 200,000 clones, 88% seen once. The sequenced material came from peripheral blood. Source of these receptors: a man in his forties with active or convalescent COVID-19. CDR3s include the opening cysteine and the closing phenylalanine or tryptophan. The D gene is left open where the match is weak. Part of the rows lack a size; the others show once, few, many or a class for expanded clones.

d_gene: TRBD2
j_gene: TRBJ2-2
len: 19
v_gene: TRBV11-2
abundance: .
CDR3nt: TGTGCCAGCATCGGGACCTATCGGAGCGGGGGGGCTAACACCGGGGAGCTGTTTTTT
CDR3aa: CASIGTYRSGGANTGELFF

d_gene: .
j_gene: TRBJ1-2
len: 11
v_gene: TRBV30
abundance: .
CDR3nt: TGTGCCTGGAGTGGTGAGGGAGGCTACACCTTC
CDR3aa: CAWSGEGGYTF

d_gene: .
j_gene: TRBJ1-5
len: 15
v_gene: TRBV2
abundance: .
CDR3nt: TGTGCCAGCAACCCGGGACATTATAACAATCAGCCCCAGCATTTT
CDR3aa: CASNPGHYNNQPQHF

d_gene: .
j_gene: TRBJ1-6
len: 14
v_gene: TRBV7-2
abundance: .
CDR3nt: TGTGCCAGCAGCTTCCGCTCCTATAATTCACCCCTCCACTTT
CDR3aa: CASSFRSYNSPLHF

d_gene: .
j_gene: TRBJ1-5
len: 15
v_gene: TRBV7-9
abundance: .
CDR3nt: TGTGCCAGCAGCCCGGGGGACGGTAGCAATCAGCCCCAGCATTTT
CDR3aa: CASSPGDGSNQPQHF

d_gene: .
j_gene: TRBJ2-5
len: 13
v_gene: TRBV29-1
abundance: .
CDR3nt: TGCAGCGTTGAAAGGGGAAACATAGAGACCCAGTACTTC
CDR3aa: CSVERGNIETQYF

d_gene: .
j_gene: TRBJ2-7
len: 11
v_gene: TRBV7-9
abundance: .
CDR3nt: TGTGCCAGCAGCTTAGCCGACGAGCAGTACTTC
CDR3aa: CASSLADEQYF

d_gene: .
j_gene: TRBJ2-2
len: 13
v_gene: TRBV19
abundance: .
CDR3nt: TGTGCCAGTAGTATTACTGGAGGCGGGGAGCTGTTTTTT
CDR3aa: CASSITGGGELFF

d_gene: .
j_gene: TRBJ2-5
len: 18
v_gene: TRBV7-7
abundance: .
CDR3nt: TGTGCCAGCAGCTTAGGCCCGGGGGTAGCGGAACTCCAAGAGACCCAGTACTTC
CDR3aa: CASSLGPGVAELQETQYF

d_gene: TRBD1
j_gene: TRBJ1-3
len: 16
v_gene: TRBV7-2
abundance: .
CDR3nt: TGTGCCAGCAGCCTGGGACAGATGATCTCTGGAAACACCATATATTTT
CDR3aa: CASSLGQMISGNTIYF

d_gene: .
j_gene: TRBJ1-2
len: 14
v_gene: TRBV6-5
abundance: .
CDR3nt: TGTGCCAGCAGGAAGGGGTCCCCCTCTCTGGGCTACACCTTC
CDR3aa: CASRKGSPSLGYTF

d_gene: .
j_gene: TRBJ2-7
len: 15
v_gene: TRBV27
abundance: .
CDR3nt: TGTGCCAGCAGTCCAGGGTTTTTTGGGGCCTACGAGCAGTACTTC
CDR3aa: CASSPGFFGAYEQYF

d_gene: TRBD1
j_gene: TRBJ2-2
len: 17
v_gene: TRBV10-3
abundance: .
CDR3nt: TGTGCCATCAGTGAGTCGCCGGGACAGGGGAACACCGGGGAGCTGTTTTTT
CDR3aa: CAISESPGQGNTGELFF

d_gene: .
j_gene: TRBJ1-1
len: 12
v_gene: TRBV18
abundance: few
CDR3nt: TGTGCCAGCTCACCATCAGGGCTTGAGGCTTTCTTT
CDR3aa: CASSPSGLEAFF